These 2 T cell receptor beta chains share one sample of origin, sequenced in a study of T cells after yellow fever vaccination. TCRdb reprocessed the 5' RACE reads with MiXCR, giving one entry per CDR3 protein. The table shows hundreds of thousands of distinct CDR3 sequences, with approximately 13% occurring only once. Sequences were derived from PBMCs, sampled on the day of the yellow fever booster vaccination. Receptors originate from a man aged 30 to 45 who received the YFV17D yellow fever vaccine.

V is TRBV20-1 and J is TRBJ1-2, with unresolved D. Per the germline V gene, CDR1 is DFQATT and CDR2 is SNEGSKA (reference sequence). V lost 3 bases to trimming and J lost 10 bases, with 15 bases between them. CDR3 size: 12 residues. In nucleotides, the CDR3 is TGCAGTGCTAGTATGCAATTGCTCGACTACACCTTC. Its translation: CSASMQLLDYTF.

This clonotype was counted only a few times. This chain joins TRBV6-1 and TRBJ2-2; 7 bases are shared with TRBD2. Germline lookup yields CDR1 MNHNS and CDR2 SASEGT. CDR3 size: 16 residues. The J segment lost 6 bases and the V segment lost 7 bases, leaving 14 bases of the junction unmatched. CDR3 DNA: TGTGCCAGCACCCGGGAGGCCCTTCAGTATTCCGGGGAGCTGTTTTTT. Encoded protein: CASTREALQYSGELFF.